The T cell receptor (beta chain) under discussion was sequenced for a study of CD8+CD57+ T cells in acquired aplastic anemia. Study background: Sorting CD4+ and CD8+ cells gave DNA averaging approximately 3 ug. CD4+ cells from healthy donors averaged about 9.8 million reads. General observations from the study: The CD8+ Simpson's diversity of patients and controls was not significantly different. About 27 shared CD8+ CDR3s appeared highly expressed within patients' immunodominant clones.

According to the study, genomic DNA was the template for TCR beta VDJ and CDR3 profiling. TCRdb re-derived calls from the reads in MiXCR, one entry per CDR3 protein. The table has around 190,000 distinct CDR3 sequences, over 60% seen once. On this clonotype itself: As yet, its antigen is unknown.

J lost 7 bases, V lost 3 bases, and 4 bases had no gene match. The CDR3 contains 14 residues. Germline V gene sequence: CDR1 SGHRS, CDR2 YFSETQ. This sequence originates from a human donor in good health. J is TRBJ1-6 and V is TRBV5-1, with 7 positions matching TRBD1. Sequenced material: sorted CD4+, CD8+, or CD8+CD57+ T cells (not recorded which) from PBMCs. CDR3: CASSSGTVNSPLHF. The CDR3 DNA sequence: TGCGCCAGCAGCTCCGGGACAGTAAATTCACCCCTCCACTTT. Drawing the rest from reference TRBV5-1 and TRBJ1-6, the complete variable domain is KAGVTQTPRYLIKTRGQQVTLSCSPISGHRSVSWYQQTPGQGLQFLFEYFSETQRNKGNFPGRFSGRQFSNSRSEMNVSTLELGDSALYLCASSSGTVNSPLHFGNGTRLTVT.